These 28 T cell receptor beta chains originate from one sample sequenced in a study of cytomegalovirus exposure and HLA in healthy donors. 60 Vbeta and 13 Jbeta primers were used in PCR. This table comes from immunoSEQ multiplex PCR, and its TCRdb copy is limited to in-frame clones, with some not included. The profile shows about 190,000 clones, more than 60% of them singletons. The sequencing sample was made of PBMCs. All receptors derive from a woman aged 25 to 45 in good health and CMV-seropositive.

This chain links TRBV19 with TRBJ1-1, with 9 positions matching TRBD1. This CDR3 has 17 residues. Germline V gene lookup returns CDR1 LNHDA and CDR2 SQIVND (reference sequence). The V segment lost 4 bases and the J segment 1 base; nucleotides outside the gene matches: 10. The CDR3 DNA follows: TGTGCCAGTAGTACAAACAGGGGGCGAAAGGAGAACACTGAAGCTTTCTTT. Amino acids: CASSTNRGRKENTEAFF.

The chain employs TRBV15 and TRBJ2-2; 10 nucleotides agree with TRBD1. Germline lookup yields CDR1 LNHNV and CDR2 YYDKDF (reference sequence). CDR3 length: 15 amino acids. After removal of 3 bases from V and 4 bases from J, the junction contained 2 bases not matched to a gene. CDR3 amino acids: CATSSGTGVTGELFF. The DNA of the CDR3 is TGTGCCACCAGCAGTGGGACAGGGGTCACCGGGGAGCTGTTTTTT.

This rearrangement joins TRBV21-1 to TRBJ2-7; TRBD1, the table's D call, was not compared with the DNA. TRBV21-1 is shown as a pseudogene. There are 17 residues in the CDR3. CDR3 loop: CASSKVARQETPYEQYF. DNA for the CDR3: TGTGCCAGCAGCAAAGTAGCTCGACAGGAGACCCCTTACGAGCAGTACTTC.

The chain joins TRBV4-1 to TRBJ2-7, with 8 nucleotides matching TRBD2. Germline assignment: CDR1 MGHRA and CDR2 YSYEKL. This CDR3 contains 15 residues. The junction had 4 bases not matched to a gene; V was cut back by 1 base and J by 2 bases. The CDR3 loop reads CASSQVAGPTYEQYF. The CDR3 DNA is TGCGCCAGCAGCCAAGTAGCGGGGCCCACCTACGAGCAGTACTTC.

The V call is TRBV5-1, the J call TRBJ2-7; 10 bases agree with TRBD1. The CDR3 has 15 amino acids. V shed 0 bases, J shed 2 bases, and the junction held 2 bases outside the gene matches. Germline-derived CDR1 and CDR2 are SGHRS and YFSETQ. The CDR3 reads CASSLGGQGTYEQYF. The CDR3 DNA is TGCGCCAGCAGCTTGGGGGGACAGGGGACCTACGAGCAGTACTTC.

V and J are TRBV5-1 and TRBJ1-1; tentatively, D is TRBD1 (5 bases). Germline V gene data show CDR1 as SGHRS and CDR2 as YFSETQ. Trimming left V 7 bases short and J 0 bases short, with 13 bases between. The CDR3 is made up of 14 amino acids. Here the CDR3 DNA reads TGCGCCAGCGCCGGGCGGGGCATGAACACTGAAGCTTTCTTT. It codes for CASAGRGMNTEAFF.

The rearrangement links TRBV12-2 to TRBJ1-1; the DNA was not used to check the table's D call, TRBD1. TRBV12-2 is labeled a pseudogene. This CDR3 is built from 19 residues. CDR3 in amino acids: CASRLARDRFPMSNTEAFF. CDR3 bases: TGTGCAAGTCGCTTAGCACGGGACAGATTCCCTATGTCGAACACTGAAGCTTTCTTT.

The V gene is TRBV30, the J gene TRBJ1-1, with 10 positions matching TRBD1. V trimming: 5 bases; J trimming: 11 bases; junction bases outside the gene matches: 11. CDR1 GTSNPN and CDR2 SVGIG come from the germline V gene (reference sequence). This CDR3 is 13 amino acids long. The CDR3 spells CAWSGTGDFGAFF. The DNA of the CDR3 is TGTGCCTGGTCCGGGACAGGGGATTTCGGGGCTTTCTTT.

The rearrangement uses TRBV5-1 and TRBJ1-5; maybe TRBD1 (6 bases). This CDR3 contains 16 residues. V shed 0 bases and J shed 6 bases, with 16 bases lying between them. Germline values: CDR1 SGHRS, CDR2 YFSETQ. For the CDR3, the DNA is TGCGCCAGCAGCTTGGAGGGACACAGGGCGGGTCAGCCCCAGCATTTT. As protein: CASSLEGHRAGQPQHF. The full variable domain, rest sourced from reference TRBV5-1 and TRBJ1-5, is KAGVTQTPRYLIKTRGQQVTLSCSPISGHRSVSWYQQTPGQGLQFLFEYFSETQRNKGNFPGRFSGRQFSNSRSEMNVSTLELGDSALYLCASSLEGHRAGQPQHFGDGTRLSIL.

J is TRBJ2-7 and V is TRBV6-5; D unclear. The CDR3 consists of 16 residues. The germline V gene has CDR1 MNHEY and CDR2 SVGAGI. V was trimmed by 0 bases and J by 2 bases, leaving 14 bases between them. CDR3 nucleotide sequence: TGTGCCAGCAGTTACTCAAGAGACACGGCCCCCTACGAGCAGTACTTC. This codes for CASSYSRDTAPYEQYF.

This chain joins TRBV4-1 and TRBJ2-1; 10 nucleotides line up with TRBD2. Unmatched junction bases numbered 3, after V lost 3 bases and J lost 7 bases. CDR3 size: 14 residues. Germline V gene data show CDR1 as MGHRA and CDR2 as YSYEKL. In DNA form, the CDR3 reads TGCGCCAGCAGCCACTTAGCGGGAGGTAATGAGCAGTTCTTC. It yields the protein CASSHLAGGNEQFF.

The genes are TRBV12-5 and TRBJ2-7; TRBD1 aligns across 9 bases. Germline CDR1 is LGHNT and CDR2 is FRNRAP. The CDR3 has 20 amino acids. CDR3 in DNA: TGTGAAAGTCTAGTGGTTCCCCAACAGGGGGCGGATGGTCCCCTCGGCGAGCAGTACTTC. Protein: CESLVVPQQGADGPLGEQYF.

A single count supports this clone. V and J are TRBV7-2 and TRBJ1-4; the D gene is possibly TRBD1 (6 bases). The V gene lost 6 bases and the J gene lost 8 bases, with 13 bases spanning the gap. CDR3 length: 13 amino acids. Germline CDR1 is SGHTA and CDR2 is FQGNSA. CDR3 region: CASSTGTREKLFF. Here the CDR3 DNA reads TGTGCCAGCAGTACCGGGACACGGGAAAAACTGTTTTTT.

This clone was counted only a few times. This chain connects TRBV6-1 to TRBJ2-6; D might be TRBD1 (7 bases). Germline V CDR1 and CDR2: MNHNS, SASEGT. The CDR3 sequence is 15 residues long. Deletions cut 5 bases from V and 4 bases from J, with 12 bases between. CDR3 sequence: CASSRQGLGANVLTF. CDR3 in DNA: TGTGCCAGCAGTAGACAGGGACTCGGGGCCAACGTCCTGACTTTC.

The rearrangement joins TRBV18 to TRBJ1-1; 10 bases are a match to TRBD1. This CDR3 spans 15 amino acids. J lost 6 bases, V lost 6 bases, and 10 bases had no gene match. Looked up from germline, CDR1 is KGHSH and CDR2 is LQKENI. CDR3 protein: CASSDRDRGGAEAFF. DNA for the CDR3: TGTGCCAGCTCCGACCGGGACAGGGGAGGCGCTGAAGCTTTCTTT.

V is TRBV5-6 and J is TRBJ2-1, with TRBD2 identical over 9 bases. The CDR3 contains 12 residues. Losses at the gene ends were 5 bases for V and 16 bases for J; bases not matched to a gene: 10. Germline CDR1 SGHDT, CDR2 YYEEEE. The CDR3 bases are TGTGCCAGCAGTTTTACCGGGACTAGCTCTTTCTTC. Translation: CASSFTGTSSFF.

The chain employs TRBV10-3 and TRBJ2-7, with 8 positions matching TRBD1. CDR3 length: 15 amino acids. V lost 7 bases, J lost 5 bases, and 13 bases stayed unmatched. Looked up from germline, CDR1 is ENHRY and CDR2 is SYGVKD. The CDR3 region is CAIMGQAGGFHEQYF. As DNA, the CDR3 is TGTGCCATCATGGGCCAGGCAGGGGGCTTCCACGAGCAGTACTTC.

The chain joins TRBV10-3 to TRBJ1-2, with D possibly TRBD1 on 6 matching bases. With 7 bases removed from V and 8 bases from J, the gap between germline ends came to 17 bases. The V gene's germline CDR1 is ENHRY and CDR2 SYGVKD. The CDR3 is 13 amino acids. As DNA, the CDR3 is TGTGCCATCACCAACCCCGGGACACACGGCTACACCTTC. Protein sequence: CAITNPGTHGYTF.

This chain connects TRBV7-2 to TRBJ2-3; 13 bases match TRBD2. There are 16 residues in the CDR3. Germline trimming cut 5 bases from V and 2 bases from J; bases unmatched to any gene: 4. Germline V gives CDR1 SGHTA, CDR2 FQGNSA. The CDR3 nucleotides are TGTGCCAGCAGCAGGGGACTAGCGGGGACCACAGATACGCAGTATTTT. It yields the protein CASSRGLAGTTDTQYF.

This clone was detected a few times. The rearrangement links TRBV5-5 to TRBJ2-2, with D perhaps TRBD1 (6 bases). This CDR3 region has 14 residues. Germline CDR1 is SGHKS and CDR2 is YYEKEE (reference sequence). Trimming stripped 4 bases from V and 1 base from J, with 8 bases between. DNA of the CDR3: TGTGCCAGCAGCGCGACAGGGAACACCGGGGAGCTGTTTTTT. It is translated as CASSATGNTGELFF.

The chain joins TRBV4-1 to TRBJ2-7; weak D call: TRBD1 (6 bases). Trimming took 4 bases from V and 0 from J, leaving 13 bases between them. This CDR3 spans 15 amino acids. Germline loops: CDR1 MGHRA, CDR2 YSYEKL. CDR3 sequence (DNA): TGCGCCAGCAGCCCAGGGGACGTACCCTCCTACGAGCAGTACTTC. This translates into CASSPGDVPSYEQYF.

The chain is built from TRBV9 and TRBJ2-1; 7 bases line up with TRBD2. V gave up 7 bases and J gave up 3 bases; unmatched junction bases: 16. The CDR3 contains 17 residues. Germline CDR1 and CDR2: SGDLS and YYNGEE. CDR3 protein: CASQPPRGRDIYNEQFF. The CDR3 coding sequence is TGTGCCAGCCAGCCCCCCCGCGGGAGAGACATCTACAATGAGCAGTTCTTC.

The V gene is TRBV7-2, the J gene TRBJ2-7; 8 bases map to TRBD2. In germline, CDR1 is SGHTA, CDR2 FQGNSA. With 0 bases clipped from V and 1 base from J, the junction kept 2 bases outside the gene matches. CDR3 length: 15 amino acids. CDR3: CASSLAAGVSYEQYF. The CDR3 DNA reads TGTGCCAGCAGCTTAGCAGCGGGAGTTTCCTACGAGCAGTACTTC.

V usage is TRBV7-9 and J usage is TRBJ2-3; 13 positions match TRBD2. The CDR3 covers 15 residues. Unmatched junction bases numbered 7, after V lost 5 bases and J lost 8 bases. Looked up from germline, CDR1 is SEHNR and CDR2 is FQNEAQ (reference sequence). CDR3 bases: TGTGCCAGCAGCGTAAACGGACTAGCGGGAGCTACGCAGTATTTT. Its translation is CASSVNGLAGATQYF.

The V call is TRBV7-2, the J call TRBJ2-7; tentative D call: TRBD1 (6 bases). The V gene's germline CDR1 is SGHTA and CDR2 FQGNSA. With 3 bases removed from V and 2 bases from J, the gap between germline ends came to 14 bases. The CDR3 has 15 amino acids. In DNA, the CDR3 is TGTGCCAGCAGCTTCACACCGGGACACGCCTACGAGCAGTACTTC. Encoded protein: CASSFTPGHAYEQYF.

J is TRBJ1-1 and V is TRBV28, with D maybe TRBD1 (5 bases). Germline CDR1 and CDR2: MDHEN and SYDVKM. The CDR3 extends over 12 amino acids. Trimming took off 2 bases at V and 7 bases at J, with 8 bases between the two ends. The CDR3 sequence: CASSLRQIEAFF. CDR3 coding DNA: TGTGCCAGCAGTTTAAGACAGATTGAAGCTTTCTTT.

This chain links TRBV15 with TRBJ2-6; D call uncertain. Germline V gene sequence: CDR1 LNHNV, CDR2 YYDKDF (reference sequence). This CDR3 region has 15 residues. Trimming shortened V by 4 bases and J by 0 bases, and 7 bases separated the two germline ends. The CDR3 bases are TGTGCCACCAGCAAACCCTACTCTGGGGCCAACGTCCTGACTTTC. It specifies CATSKPYSGANVLTF.

There are a few counts of this clone. The V call is TRBV2, the J call TRBJ1-6; D unclear. The V and J ends lost 5 bases and 8 bases respectively, with 13 bases between them. The CDR3 extends over 14 amino acids. The germline CDR1 and CDR2 sequences are SNHLY and FYNNEI. The CDR3 loop is CASSPRDGDSPLHF. DNA of the CDR3: TGTGCCAGCAGTCCGCGGGATGGCGATTCACCCCTCCACTTT.